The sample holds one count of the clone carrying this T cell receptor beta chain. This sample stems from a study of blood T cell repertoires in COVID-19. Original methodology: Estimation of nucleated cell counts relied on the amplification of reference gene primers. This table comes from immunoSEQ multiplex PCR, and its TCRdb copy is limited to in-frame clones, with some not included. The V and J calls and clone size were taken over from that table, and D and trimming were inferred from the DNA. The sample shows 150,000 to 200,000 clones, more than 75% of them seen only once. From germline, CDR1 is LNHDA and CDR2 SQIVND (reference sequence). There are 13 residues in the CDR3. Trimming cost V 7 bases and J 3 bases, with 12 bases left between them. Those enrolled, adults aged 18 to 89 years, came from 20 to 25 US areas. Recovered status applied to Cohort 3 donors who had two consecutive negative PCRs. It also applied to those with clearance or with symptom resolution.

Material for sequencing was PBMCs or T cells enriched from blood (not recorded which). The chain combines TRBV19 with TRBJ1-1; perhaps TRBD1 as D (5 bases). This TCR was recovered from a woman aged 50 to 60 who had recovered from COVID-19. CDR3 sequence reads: CASNPLGDTEAFF. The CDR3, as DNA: TGTGCCAGTAACCCTCTAGGGGACACTGAAGCTTTCTTT.